This is a list of T cell receptor beta chains from one sample in a study of cytomegalovirus exposure and HLA in healthy donors. Sequenced by immunoSEQ multiplex PCR; TCRdb stores in-frame clones only, minus some. The sample has some 140,000 clones; around 79% are singletons. Sequenced input: PBMCs. These receptor sequences come from a man aged 40-55 years in good health and CMV-seropositive. CDR3s include the opening cysteine and the closing phenylalanine or tryptophan. Each record gives: V gene, clone size, J gene, D gene, CDR3 DNA, CDR3 protein. The D gene is left open where the match is weak. Size tells how often a clone was seen (once, few, many) or the class of an expanded clone, and some rows leave it out.

V: TRBV10-1; size: -; J: TRBJ2-7; D: TRBD2; DNA: TGCGCCAGCAGTTTAGCGGGCCAGTCCTACGAGCAGTACTTC; CDR3: CASSLAGQSYEQYF
V: TRBV4-1; size: -; J: TRBJ1-2; D: TRBD1; DNA: TGCGCCAGCAGCCAAGATGGGACAGGGAGGAACTATGGCTACACCTTC; CDR3: CASSQDGTGRNYGYTF
V: TRBV14; size: -; J: TRBJ1-3; D: -; DNA: TGTGCCAGCAGCCGCCGCGGGGATGGAAACACCATATATTTT; CDR3: CASSRRGDGNTIYF
V: TRBV6-1; size: -; J: TRBJ1-1; D: TRBD1; DNA: TGTGCCAGCACCCGACAGGGATGGGACACTGAAGCTTTCTTT; CDR3: CASTRQGWDTEAFF
V: TRBV7-9; size: -; J: TRBJ2-2; D: TRBD1; DNA: TGTGCCAGCAGCTTGCTTGACAGGGATCACACCGGGGAGCTGTTTTTT; CDR3: CASSLLDRDHTGELFF
V: TRBV6-6; size: -; J: TRBJ1-1; D: -; DNA: TGTGCCAGCAGTCGACCCAGGGGCACTGAAGCTTTCTTT; CDR3: CASSRPRGTEAFF
V: TRBV18; size: -; J: TRBJ1-1; D: -; DNA: TGTGCCAGCTCACCATCAGGGATGAACACTGAAGCTTTCTTT; CDR3: CASSPSGMNTEAFF
V: TRBV7-9; size: -; J: TRBJ2-3; D: -; DNA: TGTGCCAGCAGCTTAGCCGGGGGGCCCACAGATACGCAGTATTTT; CDR3: CASSLAGGPTDTQYF
V: TRBV10-3; size: -; J: TRBJ1-1; D: TRBD1; DNA: TGTGCCATTACAGGGGCAAGAGGGGACACTGAAGCTTTCTTT; CDR3: CAITGARGDTEAFF
V: TRBV11-2; size: -; J: TRBJ2-1; D: TRBD1; DNA: TGTGCCAGCAGCTTTGGCAGGGGGCTCTGGAATGAGCAGTTCTTC; CDR3: CASSFGRGLWNEQFF
V: TRBV5-4; size: -; J: TRBJ1-2; D: -; DNA: TGTGCCAGCAGCCCGAAGGAGACGGCTAACTATGGCTACACCTTC; CDR3: CASSPKETANYGYTF
V: TRBV7-6; size: -; J: TRBJ2-1; D: TRBD2; DNA: TGTGCCAGCACCGGGGGAGCGGGAGGCTACAATGAGCAGTTCTTC; CDR3: CASTGGAGGYNEQFF
V: TRBV27; size: -; J: TRBJ2-7; D: -; DNA: TGTGCCAGCAGTCGATACCAGATTTCAGGGTACGAGCAGTACTTC; CDR3: CASSRYQISGYEQYF
V: TRBV2; size: -; J: TRBJ1-5; D: -; DNA: TGTGCCAGCAGTGAAGCGCGGGGGGCTGGTCAGCCCCAGCATTTT; CDR3: CASSEARGAGQPQHF
V: TRBV30; size: -; J: TRBJ1-3; D: -; DNA: TGTGGAGAGGAACGCTCTGGAAACACCATATATTTT; CDR3: CGEERSGNTIYF
V: TRBV9; size: -; J: TRBJ1-5; D: -; DNA: TGTGCCAGCAGCATTAACCATTCACTTCTAGGAGGGAATAGCAATCAGCCCCAGCATTTT; CDR3: CASSINHSLLGGNSNQPQHF
V: TRBV5-1; size: -; J: TRBJ2-7; D: TRBD1; DNA: TGCGCCAGCAGCTCTACAGGGGGCAGAGAGCAGTACTTC; CDR3: CASSSTGGREQYF
V: TRBV5-1; size: -; J: TRBJ1-4; D: -; DNA: TGCGCCAGCAGCTCCAATAATGAAAAACTGTTTTTT; CDR3: CASSSNNEKLFF
V: TRBV7-6; size: -; J: TRBJ2-7; D: TRBD1; DNA: TGTGCCAGCAGCTTAAGGACAGGGCGAGCAAACGAGCAGTACTTC; CDR3: CASSLRTGRANEQYF
V: TRBV6-5; size: -; J: TRBJ1-1; D: TRBD1; DNA: TGTGCCAGCAGTTACTCGTTCGGGACAGGGCTCGAAGCTTTCTTT; CDR3: CASSYSFGTGLEAFF
V: TRBV11-2; size: -; J: TRBJ1-1; D: -; DNA: TGTGCCAGCAGCTTGAGTACTACAGGGTTCACTGAAGCTTTCTTT; CDR3: CASSLSTTGFTEAFF
V: TRBV9; size: -; J: TRBJ1-6; D: -; DNA: TGTGCCAGCAGCAGGCGGGGGACGTCACCCCTCCACTTT; CDR3: CASSRRGTSPLHF
V: TRBV12-5; size: once; J: TRBJ2-5; D: -; DNA: TGTGCTAGTGGTTTGGGATCGGGGATGGAGACCCAGTACTTC; CDR3: CASGLGSGMETQYF
V: TRBV6-5; size: -; J: TRBJ1-5; D: -; DNA: TGTGCCAGCAGTTACGGCGGTGGAAATCAGCCCCAGCATTTT; CDR3: CASSYGGGNQPQHF
V: TRBV6-5; size: many; J: TRBJ1-5; D: -; DNA: TGTGCCAGCAGTTCTCTCGGGACACCCCAGGGACAGCCCCAGCATTTT; CDR3: CASSSLGTPQGQPQHF
V: TRBV2; size: -; J: TRBJ1-4; D: TRBD1; DNA: TGTGCCAGCACCGAAAGTGGACAGGGAGGTGAAAAACTGTTTTTT; CDR3: CASTESGQGGEKLFF
V: TRBV5-6; size: once; J: TRBJ2-6; D: TRBD1; DNA: TGTGCCAGCAGCTCGTGGGGGGACAGGGTCCTCTCTGGGGCCAACGTCCTGACTTTC; CDR3: CASSSWGDRVLSGANVLTF
V: TRBV6-1; size: -; J: TRBJ2-3; D: -; DNA: TGTGCCAGCAGTCGCACAGGCACAGATACGCAGTATTTT; CDR3: CASSRTGTDTQYF